The rows below give T cell receptor beta chains drawn from one sample of a study of blood T cell repertoires in COVID-19. The data were produced by immunoSEQ multiplex PCR, yet TCRdb's version contains in-frame clones alone and is incomplete. The data show fewer than 300,000 clones, just over 90% seen once. Sequencing was done on a sample of PBMCs or T cells enriched from blood (not recorded which). These receptor sequences come from a woman between 35 and 50 years old with acute COVID-19. Each CDR3 is given with its conserved first and last residue. The D gene is left open where the match is weak. Where a row states a size, it is once, few, many or the class of an expanded clone; other rows omit it.

cdr3_nt cdr3_aa v_call cdr3_length d_call clone_size j_call
TGCGCCAGCAGCTTGCTGGGACAGGGTGCAGAGACCCAGTACTTC CASSLLGQGAETQYF TRBV5-1 15 TRBD1 . TRBJ2-5
TGTGCCAGCAGTTTCATCTGGGGGGATGGCTACACCTTC CASSFIWGDGYTF TRBV28 13 . . TRBJ1-2
TGTGCCAGCAGCCCAGGGGGTGGTAACACCATATATTTT CASSPGGGNTIYF TRBV9 13 TRBD1 . TRBJ1-3
TGTGCCATCGGGTTGGCGGATTCCTACGAGCAGTACTTC CAIGLADSYEQYF TRBV2 13 . . TRBJ2-7
TGCAGCGTTGAGAGGGGACAGGGGACCTACACCTTC CSVERGQGTYTF TRBV29-1 12 TRBD1 few TRBJ1-2
TGCGCCAGCAGCTTGTCCGACAGCCACTCTGGAAACACCATATATTTT CASSLSDSHSGNTIYF TRBV5-1 16 . . TRBJ1-3
TGTGCCACCAGCAGAGGGGACAGGGGATTCGGAACTGAAGCTTTCTTT CATSRGDRGFGTEAFF TRBV15 16 TRBD1 . TRBJ1-1
TGTGCCAGCAGTCTATCGGGACTAGCGAAGAACACCGGGGAGCTGTTTTTT CASSLSGLAKNTGELFF TRBV2 17 TRBD2 . TRBJ2-2
TGTGCCAGCAGCTTTAGATCGGGGAAAGTCACAGATACGCAGTATTTT CASSFRSGKVTDTQYF TRBV27 16 . . TRBJ2-3
TGCGCCAGCATGGGACTAACGAACACCGGGGAGCTGTTTTTT CASMGLTNTGELFF TRBV5-1 14 TRBD2 . TRBJ2-2
TGTGCCAGAGAGGTGGGGAACACCGGGGAGCTGTTTTTT CAREVGNTGELFF TRBV30 13 . few TRBJ2-2
TGCGCCAGCAGCCAAGAGATGTCGCGCGGCTACACCTTC CASSQEMSRGYTF TRBV4-1 13 . . TRBJ1-2
TGTGCCAGCAGTGACGGGGACTGGCCGGGAGAGACCCAGTACTTC CASSDGDWPGETQYF TRBV25-1 15 . . TRBJ2-5
TGCGCCAGCAGCTTGCGGACCAGGGATTCACCCCTCCACTTT CASSLRTRDSPLHF TRBV5-1 14 . . TRBJ1-6
TGTGCCAGCAGTCCAGGACAAGGTGAAGCTTTCTTT CASSPGQGEAFF TRBV12-3/TRBV12-4 12 . . TRBJ1-1
TGTGCCAGCACAACCCCCGGGACTCATTCACGACCTGAAGAGACCCAGTACTTC CASTTPGTHSRPEETQYF TRBV28 18 . . TRBJ2-5
TGTGCCTGGATTGCGGGCACTTACGAGCAGTACTTC CAWIAGTYEQYF TRBV30 12 . . TRBJ2-7
TGTGCCACCAGCTCCGACCAGCGGGGGAATGACAGGGAGCTGTTTTTT CATSSDQRGNDRELFF TRBV15 16 TRBD2 . TRBJ2-2
TGTGCCAGCAGCCAAGATTGGGCTGACCGTGTTGCTACGCAGTATTTT CASSQDWADRVATQYF TRBV4-2 16 . . TRBJ2-3
TGTGCCAGCAGCTTAGGTGGCGGGGTCAATGAGCAGTTCTTC CASSLGGGVNEQFF TRBV7-9 14 . . TRBJ2-1
TGTGCCAGCTCACCAAAACAAAAAACAGGGAGAACAGATACGCAGTATTTT CASSPKQKTGRTDTQYF TRBV18 17 . . TRBJ2-3
TGTGCCAGCAGCCAAGATAACAGGGCCAAAGAGACCCAGTACTTC CASSQDNRAKETQYF TRBV3-1/TRBV3-2 15 . . TRBJ2-5
TGTGCCAGCAGCCCACGGGACATGCGGGCGCAGCTGTTTTTT CASSPRDMRAQLFF TRBV11-2 14 . . TRBJ2-2
TGTGCCAGCAGCCCACGGAGCGGGAGCCTTCGCACATCCACAGATACGCAGTATTTT CASSPRSGSLRTSTDTQYF TRBV14 19 TRBD2 once TRBJ2-3
TGTGCCAGCAGCGTAGGCGGCGGAGCCACAGATACGCAGTATTTT CASSVGGGATDTQYF TRBV9 15 . . TRBJ2-3
TGCGCCAGCAGCTTGGCCGACAGGGACGCTTATGGCTACACCTTC CASSLADRDAYGYTF TRBV5-1 15 TRBD1 . TRBJ1-2
TGTGCCAGCAGCTTATTCGGGACAGGGGACGGCTACACCTTC CASSLFGTGDGYTF TRBV5-4 14 TRBD1 few TRBJ1-2
TGCAGCCCTAGAGGGGAGACGCAGTATTTT CSPRGETQYF TRBV20-1 10 . few TRBJ2-3
TGTGCCAGCAGCTTGGCCGGGGGGCGCGGGGGGACAGATACGCAGTATTTT CASSLAGGRGGTDTQYF TRBV5-4 17 TRBD2 . TRBJ2-3
TGCGCCAGCAGCTTGTTCGGCGGGAGGGCGGGGAGTACCTACGAGCAGTACTTC CASSLFGGRAGSTYEQYF TRBV5-1 18 TRBD2 many TRBJ2-7
TGTGCCAGCAGGACAGGGGCAGGGTCCTATAATTCACCCCTCCACTTT CASRTGAGSYNSPLHF TRBV28 16 TRBD1 . TRBJ1-6
TGTGCCAGCAGCGCGTCTAGGATCACTAATGAAAAACTGTTTTTT CASSASRITNEKLFF TRBV6-2/TRBV6-3 15 . . TRBJ1-4
TGTGCCAGCAGCTTACTGGAGGGACCCGGGGAGCTGTTTTTT CASSLLEGPGELFF TRBV7-8 14 . . TRBJ2-2
TGTGCCAGCAGCCGACTAGCGGGAGTCCCATCCTACAATGAGCAGTTCTTC CASSRLAGVPSYNEQFF TRBV11-3 17 TRBD2 . TRBJ2-1
TGCGCCAGCAGCTTACGACACCCTGCCTACGAGCAGTACTTC CASSLRHPAYEQYF TRBV5-1 14 . few TRBJ2-7
TGTGCCAGTAGTATCGGTGAGCTGGCCAAAAACATTCAGTACTTC CASSIGELAKNIQYF TRBV19 15 . . TRBJ2-4
TGTGCCAGCAGCTTAAATGAGGGCTTTGAAGCTTTCTTT CASSLNEGFEAFF TRBV7-3 13 . few TRBJ1-1
TGTGCCAGCAGTGACCATGTACTGAGGGTTAATGAAAAACTGTTTTTT CASSDHVLRVNEKLFF TRBV6-1 16 . . TRBJ1-4
TGTGCCAGCAGCCCTTCCGGGGGGACAGGCCCCGCGAGGGACCAGTACTTC CASSPSGGTGPARDQYF TRBV6-8 17 . . TRBJ2-5
TGTGCCAGCAGTTCCGGGGGAGGGGAGACCCAGTACTTC CASSSGGGETQYF TRBV5-4 13 TRBD2 . TRBJ2-5
TGTGCCAGCAGCTTGTGGCCAGACTATAGCAATCAGCCCCAGCATTTT CASSLWPDYSNQPQHF TRBV5-6 16 . . TRBJ1-5
TGTGCCAGCAGCTTATTTGCGGGAGGGGCCGGGGAGCTGTTTTTT CASSLFAGGAGELFF TRBV11-2 15 TRBD2 . TRBJ2-2
TGTGCCAGCAGCCACACCGGGACAGGGGACTATGGCTACACCTTC CASSHTGTGDYGYTF TRBV6-5 15 TRBD1 . TRBJ1-2
TGTGCCAGCAGCCGAGGCCCTGAAGCTTTCTTT CASSRGPEAFF TRBV6-5 11 . . TRBJ1-1
TGTGCCAGCAGCCAATACTCTAGCACAGATACGCAGTATTTT CASSQYSSTDTQYF TRBV3-1/TRBV3-2 14 . . TRBJ2-3
TGTGCCAGCAGACCGACAGGGGGGAACACTGAAGCTTTCTTT CASRPTGGNTEAFF TRBV27 14 TRBD1 . TRBJ1-1
TGTGCCAGCAGTCCATGGACTGTCGGGGGGAACACTGAAGCTTTCTTT CASSPWTVGGNTEAFF TRBV27 16 . . TRBJ1-1
TGCGCCAGCAGCTTGACCGGGACAGGGGGCAATCAGCCCCAGCATTTT CASSLTGTGGNQPQHF TRBV5-1 16 TRBD1 . TRBJ1-5
TGTGCCAGCAGTGAAGACCTCTCCAGCGCGGTCAATGGCTACACCTTC CASSEDLSSAVNGYTF TRBV6-1 16 . . TRBJ1-2
TGTGCCAGCAGTTTGGGGCTTGGGAACACTGAAGCTTTCTTT CASSLGLGNTEAFF TRBV28 14 . . TRBJ1-1
TGTGCCAGCAGCCAAGTTGGGACACCTCTTTATGGCTACACCTTC CASSQVGTPLYGYTF TRBV14 15 . . TRBJ1-2
TGTGCCACTAGAACTAGAGCGGGTGAGCAGTTCTTC CATRTRAGEQFF TRBV19 12 . . TRBJ2-1
TGTGCCAGCAGCAGAGCGGGGCAGGGGCTCTACAATGAGCAGTTCTTC CASSRAGQGLYNEQFF TRBV7-9 16 . once TRBJ2-1
TGTGCCAGCAGCCAGGGGGACAGGGGGCGGTCAAATGAAAAACTGTTTTTT CASSQGDRGRSNEKLFF TRBV3-1/TRBV3-2 17 TRBD1 . TRBJ1-4
TGTGCCAGCAGTGAGTTGACTAGCGGAAAAAATGAGCAGTTCTTC CASSELTSGKNEQFF TRBV2 15 TRBD2 . TRBJ2-1
TGTGCCAGCTCACAAGGACCCCAGGGGGATACGCAGTATTTT CASSQGPQGDTQYF TRBV18 14 . . TRBJ2-3